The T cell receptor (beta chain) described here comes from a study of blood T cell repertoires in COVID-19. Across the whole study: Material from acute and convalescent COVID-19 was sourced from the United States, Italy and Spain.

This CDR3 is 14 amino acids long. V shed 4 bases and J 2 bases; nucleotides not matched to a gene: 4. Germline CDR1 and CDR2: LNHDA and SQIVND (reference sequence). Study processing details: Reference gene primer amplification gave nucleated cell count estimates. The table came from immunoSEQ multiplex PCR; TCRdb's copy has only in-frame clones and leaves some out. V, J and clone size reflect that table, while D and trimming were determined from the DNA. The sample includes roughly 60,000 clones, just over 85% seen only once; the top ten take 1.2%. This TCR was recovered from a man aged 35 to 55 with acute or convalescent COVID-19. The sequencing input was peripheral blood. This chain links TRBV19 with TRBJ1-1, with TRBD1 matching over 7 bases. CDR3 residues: CASSRDRLNTEAFF. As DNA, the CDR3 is TGTGCCAGTAGTAGGGACAGATTAAACACTGAAGCTTTCTTT.